The 16 T cell receptor beta chains listed next were all sequenced from one sample in a study of T cells in localized non-small cell lung cancer. Data came from immunoSEQ multiplex PCR; TCRdb stores just in-frame clones and leaves some out. The repertoire holds roughly 5,200 clones, roughly half seen once, with 3.8% in the top ten. Here the sequenced sample was lymph node tissue, taken before any cancer treatment. The receptors here all came from a male donor aged 60 or over with stage I squamous cell lung carcinoma.

The CDR3 DNA reads TGTGCCAGCAGCTCGGCGGACAGGGGCAACTATGGCTACACCTTC. It yields the protein CASSSADRGNYGYTF. The genes are TRBV11-3 and TRBJ1-2; 9 nucleotides agree with TRBD1. The CDR3 has 15 residues. Germline CDR1 SGHNT, CDR2 YENEEA. Trimming removed 4 bases from V and 2 bases from J; junction bases left unmatched: 5.

This clone was recorded a few times. The chain links TRBV15 to TRBJ2-3; 8 bases line up with TRBD2. J gave up 6 bases and V 4 bases, and 9 bases lay outside the gene matches. Germline V gene sequence: CDR1 LNHNV, CDR2 YYDKDF (reference sequence). CDR3 size: 15 residues. CDR3 amino acids: CATSIQTSEADTQYF. CDR3 nucleotides: TGTGCCACCAGCATACAGACTAGCGAGGCGGATACGCAGTATTTT. Looking up the rest from reference TRBV15 and TRBJ2-3 gives the full variable domain: DAMVIQNPRYQVTQFGKPVTLSCSQTLNHNVMYWYQQKSSQAPKLLFHYYDKDFNNEADTPDNFQSRRPNTSFCFLDIRSPGLGDTAMYLCATSIQTSEADTQYFGPGTRLTVL.

The count of this clone is one. V and J are TRBV18 and TRBJ2-3; TRBD2 agrees at 10 bases. This CDR3 comprises 19 residues. CDR1 is KGHSH, CDR2 LQKENI, per germline. V gave up 3 bases and J gave up 1 base; unmatched junction bases: 13. The CDR3 loop is CASSPRMTSGLLRTDTQYF. In DNA, the CDR3 is TGTGCCAGCTCACCTCGGATGACTAGCGGGTTACTACGCACAGATACGCAGTATTTT.

The chain employs TRBV18 and TRBJ2-3, with TRBD2 matching 9 bases. V was clipped by 3 bases and J by 5 bases; unmatched bases: 6. CDR3 length: 15 residues. Germline CDR1 is KGHSH and CDR2 is LQKENI. DNA of the CDR3: TGTGCCAGCTCACCTGCGGGAGGGCCTCGAGATACGCAGTATTTT. Translating gives CASSPAGGPRDTQYF.

The J gene is TRBJ2-2, the V gene TRBV25-1; weak D call: TRBD1 (7 bases). The CDR3 loop spans 14 amino acids. V lost 4 bases to trimming and J lost 6 bases, with 12 bases between them. Germline V gives CDR1 MGHDK, CDR2 SYGVNS. Here the CDR3 DNA reads TGTGCCAGCAGTGCCGACAGGGAGGCCGGGGAGCTGTTTTTT. Translating it yields CASSADREAGELFF. The full variable domain, its missing parts supplied by reference TRBV25-1 and TRBJ2-2, is EADIYQTPRYLVIGTGKKITLECSQTMGHDKMYWYQQDPGMELHLIHYSYGVNSTEKGDLSSESTVSRIRTEHFPLTLESARPSHTSQYLCASSADREAGELFFGEGSRLTVL.

The genes are TRBV18 and TRBJ1-1; tentative D call: TRBD1 (5 bases). This CDR3 is 15 amino acids long. The V and J ends lost 4 bases and 0 bases respectively, with 12 bases between them. CDR1 KGHSH and CDR2 LQKENI come from the germline V gene. The CDR3 sequence is CASSLTLTVNTEAFF. The CDR3 DNA reads as TGTGCCAGCTCACTCACCCTGACAGTGAACACTGAAGCTTTCTTT.

The chain carries TRBV28 and TRBJ1-2; D call uncertain. V was pared by 1 base and J by 2 bases, with 11 bases between. CDR3 length: 15 residues. Germline lookup yields CDR1 MDHEN and CDR2 SYDVKM. The CDR3 DNA reads TGTGCCAGCAGTTTATTAGCAGGCTTAAACTATGGCTACACCTTC. This codes for CASSLLAGLNYGYTF.

The CDR3 DNA sequence: TGCAGCGCAACCCAGACAGGGGCCGAAGCTTTCTTT. Residues: CSATQTGAEAFF. The rearrangement joins TRBV29-1 to TRBJ1-1; 8 positions agree with TRBD1. CDR3 length equals 12 residues. Germline-derived CDR1 and CDR2 are SQVTM and ANQGSEA. Germline trimming cut 7 bases from V and 8 bases from J; bases unmatched to any gene: 9.

Only a few counts were recorded for this clone. The rearrangement joins TRBV11-3 to TRBJ2-5; TRBD2 agrees at 10 bases. Unmatched junction bases numbered 10, after V lost 1 base and J lost 2 bases. CDR1 is SGHNT, CDR2 YENEEA, per germline. The CDR3 totals 18 residues. The CDR3 protein is CASSLVFRLAGAQETQYF. CDR3 bases: TGTGCCAGCAGCTTAGTGTTTAGGCTAGCGGGAGCTCAAGAGACCCAGTACTTC.

J is TRBJ2-6 and V is TRBV28, with D tentatively TRBD1 or TRBD2 (5 bases each). Trimming cost V 5 bases and J 2 bases, with 13 bases left between them. In germline, CDR1 is MDHEN, CDR2 SYDVKM. This CDR3 region has 16 residues. The CDR3 protein is CASSTPGTTGANVLTF. The CDR3 DNA sequence: TGTGCCAGCAGTACCCCCGGGACGACTGGGGCCAACGTCCTGACTTTC.

This clone showed up just a few times. V usage is TRBV11-3 and J usage is TRBJ2-1; perhaps D is TRBD1 or TRBD2 (5 bases each). The CDR3 contains 14 residues. Looked up from germline, CDR1 is SGHNT and CDR2 is YENEEA. The V end lost 2 bases, the J end lost 7 bases, and 12 bases lay between the germline ends. CDR3 sequence: CASSLLGTVNEQFF. CDR3 bases: TGTGCCAGCAGCTTACTGGGGACGGTGAATGAGCAGTTCTTC.

The sample holds a few counts of this clone. This chain links TRBV9 with TRBJ2-7; D uncertain. Trimming shortened V by 2 bases and J by 4 bases, and 13 bases separated the two germline ends. This CDR3 contains 14 residues. CDR1 and CDR2 (germline): SGDLS, YYNGEE. For the CDR3, the DNA is TGTGCCAGCAGCGTCACACCGCATGAATACGAGCAGTACTTC. This gives the protein CASSVTPHEYEQYF.

This sequence joins TRBV11-3 and TRBJ1-2; D gene unclear. The length of the CDR3 is 15 residues. CDR1 and CDR2 (germline): SGHNT, YENEEA. Trimming took 5 bases from V and 2 from J, leaving 15 bases between them. CDR3 amino acids: CASSPTPPENYGYTF. The CDR3 DNA is TGTGCCAGCAGCCCCACCCCCCCAGAGAACTATGGCTACACCTTC.

This clone came up a few times. The J gene is TRBJ2-3, the V gene TRBV11-3; perhaps TRBD1 as D (6 bases). The CDR3 runs to 15 residues. The germline V and J ends were trimmed by 1 base and 2 bases, with 10 bases remaining between them. Per germline, CDR1 SGHNT and CDR2 YENEEA. The CDR3 bases are TGTGCCAGCAGCTTAGGGACAGCCCTCACAGATACGCAGTATTTT. Its protein is CASSLGTALTDTQYF.

The chain uses TRBV25-1 and TRBJ2-7; D could derive from TRBD1 or TRBD2 (5 bases each). V was trimmed by 10 bases and J by 3 bases, leaving 19 bases between them. The V gene's germline CDR1 is MGHDK and CDR2 SYGVNS. The CDR3 consists of 14 residues. CDR3 sequence (DNA): TGTGCCACCGGGACGGGTGCGGTGGGCTACGAGCAGTACTTC. Protein sequence: CATGTGAVGYEQYF.

The chain couples TRBV18 to TRBJ1-4, with D hard to call. This CDR3 contains 15 residues. Germline V gives CDR1 KGHSH, CDR2 LQKENI. V dropped 1 base and J dropped 8 bases, with 14 bases sitting between them. For the CDR3, the DNA is TGTGCCAGCTCACCACTCGGACGCTCGGGGGAAAAACTGTTTTTT. Encoded protein: CASSPLGRSGEKLFF.